This T cell receptor (beta chain) comes out of a study of T cell clonality in common variable immunodeficiency. Study conclusions and caveats: Reportedly, TCR beta sequences from common variable immunodeficiency showed fewer deletions and N-nucleotide insertions.

The table lists this clone with many counts. What it recognizes is unknown. The read comes to an end 3 residues before the CDR3 does, leaving the germline J gene to fill in the end. Sequencing used immunoSEQ multiplex PCR; TCRdb keeps in-frame clones, though not all of them. The sample is made up of 30,000 to 40,000 clones, none counted only once. This CDR3 is built from 14 residues. The germline V and J ends were trimmed by 4 bases and 1 base, with 7 bases remaining between them. Germline V gives CDR1 LNHDA, CDR2 SQIVND (reference sequence). The specimen was peripheral blood mononuclear cells. This chain joins TRBV19 and TRBJ2-2; D not resolved. This receptor was identified in a person aged 18 to 75 in good health. CDR3 in amino acids: CASSSWQNTGELFF. The sequenced part of the CDR3 DNA is TGTGCCAGTAGTAGTTGGCAGAACACCGGGGAG.